Given below is one T cell receptor (beta chain) in context. Its specific antigen is unknown. No much larger clone is present one base from it, and per-base qualities are unavailable. What the time point label conveys for this sample: cycle 4 day 1 (C4D1), after more than 5 weeks of nivolumab. Every trial patient had relapsed after autologous stem cell transplantation, and cohorts A, B and C differed in prior brentuximab vedotin exposure. The trial cohort included more than 55 patients with relapsed/refractory classical Hodgkin lymphoma, and each patient had a best overall response of complete response, partial response or progressive disease. Single-agent nivolumab was administered to trial patients in the multi-cohort phase II CheckMate 205 trial. An independent review committee assessed best overall response by applying the 2007 International Working Group response criteria. Trial PBMCs were collected immediately before nivolumab initiation (C1D1) and during therapy at cycle 2 day 1 and cycle 4 day 1. Peripheral blood was collected in 8 mL Vacutainer Cell Preparation Tubes, from which PBMCs were isolated by centrifugation and then cryopreserved.

The Qiagen DNeasy kit was used to extract genomic DNA from unsorted PBMCs and from the negatively selected CD4+ and CD8+ fractions. Amplification of TCR beta CDR3 regions was done by immunoSEQ multiplex PCR with primers that anneal to V and J segments. A synthetic immune receptor repertoire was used to minimize amplification bias, and remaining bias was computationally removed after sequencing. The authors processed their data as follows. Custom Python scripts were used to quantify repertoire diversity as the Shannon entropy index. Unsorted, CD4+ and CD8+ repertoires were analyzed separately, except in combined analyses where CD4+ and CD8+ sequences were merged in silico. A clone was considered expanded if an increase in frequency of at least 2-fold after treatment relative to C1D1 was found, and a pseudocount of 0.5 was applied to clones undetected at baseline. Clones with 0 or 1 copy at C1D1 were defined as singleton clones, while clones with 2 or more copies were defined as non-singleton clones. Clones expanded in unsorted samples were assigned a CD4+, CD8+ or unknown annotation through matching of protein sequences in sorted samples from the same patient. Diversity changes from C1D1 to C4D1 were tested in paired samples using Wilcoxon tests. Entries here come from immuneACCESS through TCRdb and include only in-frame sequences with V and J called. Some clones fail to appear in such tables; in the studies checked, an unresolved V gene covers under half of the shortfall, and the cause of the remainder is unknown. V and J calls and clone size follow that table, whereas D and trimming were derived from the DNA. This sample has tens of thousands of clones in its table, and less than 75% of those were observed once. Over 15% of the sample is taken by the ten largest.

These data originate in a study of PD-1 blockade in classical Hodgkin lymphoma (dated by TCRdb to 2018 to 2021). General notes on the study: Nivolumab dosing was 3 mg/kg intravenously every 2 weeks, continuing until either disease progression or unacceptable toxicity. A peripheral blood immune signature of response to PD-1 blockade in classical Hodgkin lymphoma was defined using TCR beta sequencing and CyTOF.

General findings and caveats noted by the study authors: Among trial patients, those achieving complete response had baseline diversity similar to that of newly diagnosed patients, while diversity was significantly lower in partial responders and progressors. Lower diversity was observed in patients in whom nivolumab was started less than 1 year after ASCT, and these patients were excluded from later analyses so that confounding by immune reconstitution would be avoided. Baseline TCR diversity was reported to be lower in newly diagnosed patients than in healthy donors and to be lower still in relapsed/refractory patients. CD4+ but not CD8+ TCR diversity rose significantly by C4D1 (p=0.0027 vs p=0.16), most apparent in complete responders (p=0.02). The study was restricted to a single clinical trial cohort, and the causes of repertoire differences, possibly disease activity or prior therapy, were left undefined.

The CDR3 starts with the cysteine, ends with the phenylalanine, and has 15 residues. Left in the record is the CDR3 DNA by itself, 45 bases read in frame from the first base. Per the germline V gene (reference sequence), SGHNT is the CDR1 and YYREEE is the CDR2. The germline V and J ends show losses of 0 bases and 2 bases respectively, and no gene match explains 2 bases of the junction. The receptor was isolated from a human donor with classical Hodgkin lymphoma. The chain employs TRBV5-4 and TRBJ1-3; 7 bases in between match TRBD1. Sequencing used peripheral blood mononuclear cells (PBMCs), obtained before the fourth cycle of nivolumab. The CDR3 amino acid sequence is: CASSLDRGPGNTIYF. The sequenced DNA: TGTGCCAGCAGCTTGGATAGGGGGCCTGGAAACACCATATATTTT.